This T cell receptor beta chain was captured by sequencing in a study of cytomegalovirus exposure and HLA in healthy donors. At the level of the study: A prior analysis found 117 million unique TCR beta sequences from around 180 million T cells.

The CDR3 sequence is 12 residues long. Germline V lookup: CDR1 MNHEY, CDR2 SMNVEV (reference sequence). Trimming shortened V by 6 bases and J by 5 bases, and 10 bases separated the two germline ends. Comments on this clone: Its antigen remains unknown.

Study-level findings and limits: The study assumed roughly uniform donor sequencing depth for presence/absence analyses. Apart from CMV serostatus, no immune exposure information was available. Many donors carried some public TCRs, although rarity characterized most TCR sequences.

The PCR made use of 60 Vbeta and 13 Jbeta primers. Only in-frame clones appear in the TCRdb table, and some are missing; sequencing was by immunoSEQ multiplex PCR. The sample lists 150,000 to 200,000 clones; roughly 84% were seen once. Sequences were obtained from PBMCs. The V gene is TRBV27, the J gene TRBJ1-1; D call uncertain. This clonotype was sampled from a man younger than 35 in good health and CMV-seropositive. CDR3 DNA sequence: TGTGCCAGCAGAAGAGGAGTGACTGAAGCTTTCTTT. It codes for CASRRGVTEAFF.